The clone carrying this TCR beta chain was counted between two and nine times. Its antigen is still unknown. Separate cDNA molecules received unique molecular identifiers, which the library attached to them. TCRdb re-called the RACE reads through MiXCR, storing one row per CDR3 protein. Of some 380,000 distinct CDR3 sequences in the sample, more than 4.5% are singletons; the top ten hold 2% to 2.5%. This sample was included in a study of human T cells and chemical hapten exposure. Whole-study findings and limits: With regard to DPC sensitization, TCRs above 1 in 1000 frequency did not change.

Time point described: patch test 1, 2 weeks after DPC sensitization. The treatment: therapeutic diphenylcyclopropenone sensitization with weekly scalp DPC. This receptor was identified in a woman in her 50s with alopecia areata. Some clones in this sample may be carry-over from other donors' samples. Sample: whole blood, taken in connection with sensitization to the hapten diphenylcyclopropenone (DPC).

The CDR3 DNA follows: TGTGCCAGCAGCTTAATGGGGCCAGGGACGGGCTTGGATACGCAGTATTTT. Its protein product is CASSLMGPGTGLDTQYF. The J gene is TRBJ2-3, the V gene TRBV7-2; the D call may be TRBD1 or TRBD2 (5 bases each). Germline V gives CDR1 SGHTA, CDR2 FQGNSA. The CDR3 runs 17 residues. Trimming took 2 bases from V and 6 from J, leaving 21 bases between them.